Sequencing of this T cell receptor (beta chain) was carried out in a study of long-term antiretroviral therapy in people with HIV (dated by TCRdb to between 2021 and 2024). For the study in its entirety: The earliest samples were collected about a decade before the 2015 WHO recommendation for immediate ART, when ART was typically delayed until CD4 counts fell. This retrospective serial study examined whether starting ART and sustained HIV suppression were associated with changes in the composition and diversity of the TRB repertoire in peripheral blood. From some 27 adults with confirmed HIV infection, the cohort provided 150 to 200 cryopreserved PBMC samples, gathered serially across a mean of approximately six years (range 1-12). About 35% of the 30 participants with HIV were female. No cross-contamination during QIAcube processing was seen in test extractions of a monoclonal T-cell line run alongside 30 to 35 polyclonal samples.

The paper's findings and limits, for the study overall: Narrower CDR3 length ranges were observed in HIV repertoires than in controls, and an antigen-experienced repertoire with only a slight naive shift after ART was suggested by the network structure. Unsorted PBMC were profiled instead of sorted CD4+ and CD8+ T cells because pre-ART samples had limited cell numbers. The samples span the years 2004 to 2017, and the ART regimens used at that time may not be as effective as current regimens. Because PBMC availability was limited, only the TCR beta chain was sequenced, with no alpha chain pairing. Starting ART was linked to a significant rise in TRB diversity, yet even with long-term ART the diversity remained significantly lower than in transplant donor controls. Inferences about post-ART repertoire changes are limited because no data were available on ART adherence, viral resistance or therapy changes. Expanded TRB clones identified before ART initiation dominated the repertoire at all time points, although this dominance fluctuated and declined in many PLHIV after ART.

Participants were included only if at least one PBMC sample before ART initiation and at least two post-ART samples were available. Every participant with HIV received treatment in the United States of America. Cryopreserved samples of about 0.95-11 million PBMC were thawed and washed before DNA extraction. At the time of the earliest PBMC sample for each participant with HIV, ages ranged from 23 to 54 years. PBMC samples from each participant spanned 1-4 timepoints before ART initiation and 2-8 timepoints after ART initiation, with a median of 7 samples. For every participant, serial HIV viral load, CD4+ T-cell count, ART history and demographic data were obtained. Genomic DNA was extracted from unsorted PBMC with a Qiagen kit on a QIAcube, processed in batches of 12 samples. About this clone: Its specific antigen is unknown. Base quality data are lacking; no much larger clone is found one base away.

Sequences GTSNPN (CDR1) and SVGIG (CDR2) are obtained from the germline V gene (reference sequence). Between the V and J ends, shortened by 5 bases and 6 bases respectively, the junction contains 10 bases. The cysteine opens and the phenylalanine closes a CDR3 of 11 amino acids. The sequence is cut down to CDR3 DNA, 33 bases in frame from base 1. Sequencing of the TRB variable region was done with the immunoSEQ hsTCRB v3.0 assay at survey level resolution. The target sequencing depth for TRB was roughly 35,000-55,000 T-cell genomes per sample. TRB libraries were pooled and sequenced on an Illumina MiSeq using a v3 150-cycle kit. In the paper's pipeline: Repertoire analysis ran in R within a reproducible Nextflow workflow covering QC, data transformation and analysis. LymphoSeq2, an R package for AIRR-Seq data exploration, was used to implement custom analyses. Several samples that yielded fewer than 5000 total TRB sequences were excluded, so that under 200 HIV repertoires were analyzed. Among the approximately 200 retained HIV repertoires, around 60 were collected before ART initiation and fewer than 150 were collected after ART initiation. Repertoires were downsampled to 5000 TRB nucleotide sequences, and summary statistics were averaged over 100 downsampling iterations. Only TRB sequences with CDR3 regions of at least seven amino acids were retained for analysis. Two measures captured diversity: a Shannon entropy-derived clonality score and the Gini coefficient. In the repertoire networks, any two of the top 5000 CDR3 amino acid sequences were connected whenever the two sequences differed by an edit distance of one. For TRB CDR3 amino acid sequences, antigen specificity groups and MHC restriction were predicted with GLIPH2. Known CMV, EBV, HIV or tissue antigen associations were flagged by matching CDR3 amino acid sequences against VDJdb and McPAS-TCR. Pre-ART, post-ART and control groups were compared with Wilcoxon signed-rank tests and Holm-Bonferroni correction. Imported from immuneACCESS, the table was reduced by TCRdb to in-frame sequences with V and J called. These copies leave out some clones; in studies compared against another copy, an unresolved V gene accounts for under half, and the cause of the remainder is not known. V, J and clone size are those of that table, while D and trimming were read from the DNA. The sample data list about 18,000 clones, and 79% of these were observed just once. The top ten hold under 6.5% of the sample.

The material was unsorted PBMCs, obtained at the start of antiretroviral therapy, before treatment. The TCR comes from a man aged 18 to 30 with HIV. The sequence is built from TRBV30 and TRBJ1-1, with TRBD1 perhaps the D gene, on 5 matching bases. In nucleotide form, the sequence is TGTGCCTGGGGCTGGGGGGCTGAAGCTTTCTTT. The resulting protein is CAWGWGAEAFF.